Listed here are 11 T cell receptor beta chains from one sample, sequenced in a study of early T cells in non-severe SARS-CoV-2 infection. MiXCR, run by TCRdb on the 5' RACE reads, gives a single entry per CDR3 protein. The profile shows about 60,000 distinct CDR3 sequences, more than 12% of them singletons. The sequencing used whole blood, collected at baseline. The origin of the receptors is an adult who was a healthcare worker with PCR-confirmed SARS-CoV-2 infection or an uninfected control (not recorded which).

This clonotype was seen a handful of times. The chain recombines TRBV5-1 with TRBJ1-1, with unresolved D. CDR3 size: 14 residues. The germline V gene encodes CDR1 SGHRS and CDR2 YFSETQ. Trimming left V 0 bases short and J 0 bases short, with 6 bases between. CDR3 bases: TGCGCCAGCAGCTTGGACCTAATGAACACTGAAGCTTTCTTT. Its protein is CASSLDLMNTEAFF.

This clonotype has just a few counts. J is TRBJ2-7 and V is TRBV20-1, with a possible D match to TRBD1 (6 bases). Germline CDR1 DFQATT, CDR2 SNEGSKA (reference sequence). This CDR3 region has 13 residues. With 4 bases removed from V and 2 bases from J, the gap between germline ends came to 12 bases. The CDR3 protein is CSAIGQNAYEQYF. The CDR3 bases are TGCAGTGCTATAGGACAGAACGCCTACGAGCAGTACTTC.

This chain joins TRBV6-6 and TRBJ2-3, with TRBD1 identical over 8 bases. The CDR3 length is 15 residues. V was pared by 5 bases and J by 0 bases, with 4 bases of the junction left unmatched. Germline V gene lookup returns CDR1 MNHNY and CDR2 SVGAGI (reference sequence). Written as DNA, the CDR3 is TGTGCCAGCAGTACGGGACAGGCTAGCACAGATACGCAGTATTTT. Translated, it gives CASSTGQASTDTQYF.

This clonotype was counted many times. The chain recombines TRBV2 with TRBJ1-6; D unclear. This CDR3 has 14 residues. CDR1 and CDR2 from the germline V gene are SNHLY and FYNNEI. With 6 bases removed from V and 7 bases from J, the gap between germline ends came to 13 bases. Written as DNA, the CDR3 is TGTGCCAGCAGCAGACGGAGAGAGAATTCACCCCTCCACTTT. The encoded protein is CASSRRRENSPLHF.

This clonotype occurred a few times. This rearrangement joins TRBV28 to TRBJ1-1, with 7 nucleotides matching TRBD1. Trimming took 10 bases from V and 6 from J; bases not matched to a gene: 14. The CDR3 runs 14 residues. From germline, CDR1 is MDHEN and CDR2 SYDVKM. The CDR3 DNA reads TGTGCCACACAGGGGCCCTCACAATCTGCTGAAGCTTTCTTT. Protein product: CATQGPSQSAEAFF.

The V gene is TRBV5-1, the J gene TRBJ2-3; the D is unclear. Per germline, CDR1 SGHRS and CDR2 YFSETQ. The CDR3 has 12 amino acids. The germline V and J ends were trimmed by 3 bases and 5 bases, with 7 bases remaining between them. As DNA, the CDR3 is TGCGCCAGCAGCTGGGAAGTAGATACGCAGTATTTT. The encoded protein is CASSWEVDTQYF.

This clonotype was picked up a small number of times. V gene TRBV29-1 combines with J gene TRBJ2-3; the D is unclear. The CDR3 is 12 amino acids. Germline-derived CDR1 and CDR2 are SQVTM and ANQGSEA. V was pared by 4 bases and J by 0 bases, with 5 bases between. CDR3 sequence: CSVGVSTDTQYF. The CDR3, as DNA: TGCAGCGTTGGGGTTAGCACAGATACGCAGTATTTT.

The chain recombines TRBV10-3 with TRBJ2-3; D remains unclear. The germline V and J ends were trimmed by 7 bases and 4 bases, with 9 bases remaining between them. The CDR3 consists of 12 residues. CDR1 and CDR2 (germline): ENHRY, SYGVKD. CDR3 DNA sequence: TGTGCCATCAAAGACAAAGCAGATACGCAGTATTTT. This translates into CAIKDKADTQYF.

Many counts were recorded for this clonotype. This chain uses TRBV3-1 with TRBJ2-7, with D perhaps matching TRBD1 or TRBD2 (5 bases each). Germline V lookup: CDR1 LGHDT, CDR2 YNNKEL (reference sequence). The CDR3 sequence is 14 residues long. V was cut by 5 bases and J by 5 bases, with 16 bases left in between. CDR3 in amino acids: CASSGDPRGDEQYF. As DNA, the CDR3 is TGTGCCAGCAGCGGGGACCCCCGAGGGGACGAGCAGTACTTC.

This clonotype appeared a few times. The chain links TRBV6-6 to TRBJ1-5; maybe TRBD1 (5 bases). V lost 0 bases, J lost 5 bases, and 11 bases lay in between. Germline V gene data show CDR1 as MNHNY and CDR2 as SVGAGI (reference sequence). The CDR3 runs to 15 residues. The CDR3 nucleotides are TGTGCCAGCAGTTACTCCACCCTGGGGGATCAGCCCCAGCATTTT. This sequence encodes CASSYSTLGDQPQHF.

This clonotype showed up many times. J is TRBJ2-4 and V is TRBV9; TRBD1 or TRBD2 may be the D gene (6 bases each). Germline lookup yields CDR1 SGDLS and CDR2 YYNGEE. The ends were cut back, 9 bases at V and 3 bases at J, with 22 bases in the middle. The CDR3 extends over 16 amino acids. CDR3 DNA sequence: TGTGCCACCCCGTCGGAGGGGGGCAATGGCAAAAACATTCAGTACTTC. This translates into CATPSEGGNGKNIQYF.